This TCR beta chain was retrieved from a study of blood T cell repertoires in COVID-19. The CDR3 contains 14 residues. The ends were cut back, 0 bases at V and 1 base at J, with 6 bases in the middle. Per the germline V gene, CDR1 is MNHEY and CDR2 is SMNVEV (reference sequence). Assay: immunoSEQ multiplex PCR; the TCRdb copy retains only in-frame clones and omits some. The table records tens of thousands of clones, roughly 83% of them present only once. The V call is TRBV27, the J call TRBJ1-1; D ambiguous. The source of this sequence is a man in his sixties or seventies with acute or convalescent COVID-19. The sequencing input was peripheral blood. CDR3 nucleotide sequence: TGTGCCAGCAGTTTATCCTCAGGGAACACTGAAGCTTTCTTT. The encoded protein is CASSLSSGNTEAFF.